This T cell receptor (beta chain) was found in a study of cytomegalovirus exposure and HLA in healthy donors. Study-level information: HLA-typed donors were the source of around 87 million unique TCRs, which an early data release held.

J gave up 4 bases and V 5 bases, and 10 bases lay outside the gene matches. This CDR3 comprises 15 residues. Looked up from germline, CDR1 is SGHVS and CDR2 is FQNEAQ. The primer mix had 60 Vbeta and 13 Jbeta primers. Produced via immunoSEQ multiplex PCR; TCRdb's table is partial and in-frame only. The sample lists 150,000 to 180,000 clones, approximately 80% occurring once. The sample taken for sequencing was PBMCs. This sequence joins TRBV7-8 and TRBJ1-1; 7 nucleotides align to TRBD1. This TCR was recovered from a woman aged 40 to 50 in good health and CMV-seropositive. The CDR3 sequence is CASSGGAGGTTEAFF. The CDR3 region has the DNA TGTGCCAGCAGCGGAGGGGCAGGGGGGACCACTGAAGCTTTCTTT.